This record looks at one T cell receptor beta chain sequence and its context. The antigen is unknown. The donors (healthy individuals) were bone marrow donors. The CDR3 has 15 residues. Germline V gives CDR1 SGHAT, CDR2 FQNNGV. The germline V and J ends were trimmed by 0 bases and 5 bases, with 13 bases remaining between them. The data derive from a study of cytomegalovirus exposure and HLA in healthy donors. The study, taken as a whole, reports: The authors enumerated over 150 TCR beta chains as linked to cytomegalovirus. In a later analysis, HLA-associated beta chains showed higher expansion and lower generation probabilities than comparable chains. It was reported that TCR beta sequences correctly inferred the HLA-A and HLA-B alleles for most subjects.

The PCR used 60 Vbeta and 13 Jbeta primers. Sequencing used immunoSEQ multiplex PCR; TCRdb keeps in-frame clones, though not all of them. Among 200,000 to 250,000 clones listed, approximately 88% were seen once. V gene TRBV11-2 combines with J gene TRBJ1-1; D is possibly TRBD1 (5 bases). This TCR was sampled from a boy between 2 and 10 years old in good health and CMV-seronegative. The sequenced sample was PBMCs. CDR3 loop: CASSLEGTIGTEAFF. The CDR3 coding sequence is TGTGCCAGCAGCTTAGAGGGGACTATCGGGACTGAAGCTTTCTTT.